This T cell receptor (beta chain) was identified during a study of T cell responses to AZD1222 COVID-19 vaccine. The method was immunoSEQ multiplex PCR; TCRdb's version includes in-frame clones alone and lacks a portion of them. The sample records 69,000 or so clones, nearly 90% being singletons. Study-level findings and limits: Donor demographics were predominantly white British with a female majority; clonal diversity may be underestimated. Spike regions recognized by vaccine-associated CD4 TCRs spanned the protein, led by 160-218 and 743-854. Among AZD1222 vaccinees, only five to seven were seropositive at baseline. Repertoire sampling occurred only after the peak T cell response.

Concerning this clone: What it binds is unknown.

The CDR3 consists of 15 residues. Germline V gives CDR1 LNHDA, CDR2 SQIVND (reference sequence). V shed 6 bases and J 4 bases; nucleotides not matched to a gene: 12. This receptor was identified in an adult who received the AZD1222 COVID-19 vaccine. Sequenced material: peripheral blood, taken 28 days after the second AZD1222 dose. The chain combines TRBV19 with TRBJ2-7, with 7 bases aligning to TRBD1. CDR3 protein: CASSRPGTVGYEQYF. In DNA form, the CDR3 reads TGTGCCAGTAGCCGACCCGGGACAGTTGGTTACGAGCAGTACTTC.